The rows below give T cell receptor beta chains drawn from one sample of a study of T cell changes during pregnancy in multiple sclerosis. TCRdb keeps only in-frame clones here, not all; method: immunoSEQ multiplex PCR. The sample shows around 72,000 clones, about nine tenths of them seen only once. Sequenced material: peripheral blood, taken in the third trimester of pregnancy. These receptor sequences come from a female donor in good health, enrolled as a control in a pregnancy study. CDR3s include the opening cysteine and the closing phenylalanine or tryptophan. A D gene is named only where the DNA matches it firmly. Clone sizes are given selectively: once, few, many, or a class where the clone is expanded.

J: TRBJ1-2
D: TRBD1
size: NA
V: TRBV5-5
CDR3: CASSRGQGNNYGYTF
DNA: TGTGCCAGCAGCAGAGGACAGGGAAACAACTATGGCTACACCTTC

J: TRBJ2-7
D: TRBD2
size: NA
V: TRBV5-1
CDR3: CASSLDRWGGGAYEQYF
DNA: TGCGCCAGCAGCTTGGATCGCTGGGGCGGGGGTGCCTACGAGCAGTACTTC

J: TRBJ2-2
D: TRBD2
size: NA
V: TRBV7-2
CDR3: CASSLFLAGATGELFF
DNA: TGTGCCAGCAGCTTATTTCTAGCGGGGGCCACCGGGGAGCTGTTTTTT

J: TRBJ1-2
D: TRBD1
size: NA
V: TRBV7-8
CDR3: CASTPSTGVSYTF
DNA: TGTGCCAGCACCCCTTCGACAGGGGTGAGCTACACCTTC

J: TRBJ1-5
D: NA
size: NA
V: TRBV6-1
CDR3: CASSERSGNQPQHF
DNA: TGTGCCAGCAGTGAACGGTCGGGGAATCAGCCCCAGCATTTT

J: TRBJ2-2
D: TRBD2
size: NA
V: TRBV6-5
CDR3: CASSYSRSGEAGELFF
DNA: TGTGCCAGCAGTTACTCGAGGAGCGGGGAAGCCGGGGAGCTGTTTTTT

J: TRBJ2-1
D: TRBD2
size: NA
V: TRBV25-1
CDR3: CASSALLAGAYNEQFF
DNA: TGTGCCAGCAGTGCCTTACTAGCGGGGGCATACAATGAGCAGTTCTTC

J: TRBJ1-1
D: NA
size: NA
V: TRBV15
CDR3: CATSTQLNTEAFF
DNA: TGTGCCACCAGCACCCAATTGAACACTGAAGCTTTCTTT

J: TRBJ1-1
D: NA
size: NA
V: TRBV7-6
CDR3: CAVKTGLNTEAFF
DNA: TGTGCCGTTAAAACAGGGTTGAACACTGAAGCTTTCTTT

J: TRBJ2-7
D: NA
size: NA
V: TRBV14
CDR3: CASSFGGPSYEQYF
DNA: TGTGCCAGCAGCTTCGGGGGGCCCTCCTACGAGCAGTACTTC

J: TRBJ1-5
D: NA
size: NA
V: TRBV11-2
CDR3: CASSFGYGAGPNQPQHF
DNA: TGTGCCAGCAGCTTTGGCTATGGGGCAGGGCCAAATCAGCCCCAGCATTTT

J: TRBJ1-1
D: NA
size: NA
V: TRBV18
CDR3: CASSPASLNTEAFF
DNA: TGTGCCAGCTCCCCAGCGAGTCTGAACACTGAAGCTTTCTTT

J: TRBJ2-5
D: TRBD1
size: NA
V: TRBV5-1
CDR3: CASRAGGQGPETQYF
DNA: TGCGCCAGCAGGGCCGGGGGACAGGGTCCAGAGACCCAGTACTTC

J: TRBJ1-5
D: TRBD1
size: NA
V: TRBV6-1
CDR3: CAIGGAGGGPAVQPQHF
DNA: TGTGCCATCGGTGGAGCAGGGGGCGGGCCGGCGGTACAGCCCCAGCATTTT

J: TRBJ1-1
D: NA
size: NA
V: TRBV19
CDR3: CASNTGTEAFF
DNA: TGTGCCAGTAATACGGGCACTGAAGCTTTCTTT

J: TRBJ1-4
D: TRBD1
size: NA
V: TRBV5-1
CDR3: CASSIAGTGAEKLFF
DNA: TGCGCCAGCAGCATAGCCGGGACAGGGGCTGAAAAACTGTTTTTT

J: TRBJ1-4
D: NA
size: NA
V: TRBV19
CDR3: CASRSRRRTNEKLFF
DNA: TGTGCCAGCCGGTCCCGAAGGAGGACTAATGAAAAACTGTTTTTT

J: TRBJ2-7
D: NA
size: NA
V: TRBV7-2
CDR3: CASSLRGRGGHEQYF
DNA: TGTGCCAGCAGCTTAAGGGGCAGGGGCGGCCACGAGCAGTACTTC

J: TRBJ2-7
D: NA
size: once
V: TRBV6-5
CDR3: CASTARTATYEQYF
DNA: TGTGCCAGCACGGCCCGGACAGCCACCTACGAGCAGTACTTC

J: TRBJ2-7
D: TRBD2
size: NA
V: TRBV5-6
CDR3: CASSTLASGPYEQYF
DNA: TGTGCCAGCAGCACCTTAGCTAGCGGCCCCTACGAGCAGTACTTC

J: TRBJ2-5
D: TRBD1
size: once
V: TRBV5-1
CDR3: CASSLALIGQGAETQYF
DNA: TGCGCCAGCAGCTTGGCCTTAATAGGACAGGGGGCAGAGACCCAGTACTTC

J: TRBJ2-1
D: TRBD2
size: NA
V: TRBV5-1
CDR3: CASSVSGLADNEQFF
DNA: TGCGCCAGCAGCGTCTCAGGACTAGCGGACAATGAGCAGTTCTTC

J: TRBJ1-2
D: NA
size: NA
V: TRBV15
CDR3: CATSRDGDSYGYTF
DNA: TGTGCCACCAGCAGAGACGGGGATTCCTATGGCTACACCTTC

J: TRBJ1-5
D: NA
size: NA
V: TRBV30
CDR3: CAWSVHEGNQPQHF
DNA: TGTGCCTGGAGTGTACACGAGGGAAATCAGCCCCAGCATTTT

J: TRBJ1-2
D: NA
size: NA
V: TRBV5-1
CDR3: CASSLRQENGYTF
DNA: TGCGCCAGCAGCCTAAGACAAGAGAATGGCTACACCTTC

J: TRBJ2-3
D: NA
size: NA
V: TRBV9
CDR3: CASSPLPGERDTQYF
DNA: TGTGCCAGCAGCCCCCTCCCGGGAGAACGAGATACGCAGTATTTT

J: TRBJ1-1
D: NA
size: once
V: TRBV5-8
CDR3: CASSFRDSRNTEAFF
DNA: TGTGCCAGCAGCTTTCGGGACTCTCGGAACACTGAAGCTTTCTTT

J: TRBJ1-1
D: NA
size: NA
V: TRBV19
CDR3: CASGSLGAMNTEAFF
DNA: TGTGCCAGTGGATCCCTGGGGGCGATGAACACTGAAGCTTTCTTT

J: TRBJ2-3
D: NA
size: NA
V: TRBV29-1
CDR3: CSVAVDTQYF
DNA: TGCAGCGTGGCAGTAGATACGCAGTATTTT

J: TRBJ2-2
D: TRBD1
size: NA
V: TRBV7-2
CDR3: CASSLDRQGAYTGELFF
DNA: TGTGCCAGCAGCTTAGATCGGCAGGGGGCCTACACCGGGGAGCTGTTTTTT

J: TRBJ2-2
D: NA
size: NA
V: TRBV5-1
CDR3: CASSLEGQGPGELFF
DNA: TGCGCCAGCAGCTTGGAAGGCCAGGGGCCCGGGGAGCTGTTTTTT

J: TRBJ1-2
D: NA
size: NA
V: TRBV5-1
CDR3: CASSSTRSYGYTF
DNA: TGCGCCAGCAGCTCGACACGAAGCTATGGCTACACCTTC

J: TRBJ2-2
D: TRBD1
size: NA
V: TRBV6-6
CDR3: CASRGDRERTGELFF
DNA: TGTGCCAGCAGGGGAGACAGGGAAAGGACCGGGGAGCTGTTTTTT

J: TRBJ1-1
D: NA
size: NA
V: TRBV7-7
CDR3: CASSLEANTEAFF
DNA: TGTGCCAGCAGCTTAGAAGCGAACACTGAAGCTTTCTTT

J: TRBJ2-7
D: TRBD1
size: NA
V: TRBV11-2
CDR3: CASSQSRRDRNPSYEQYF
DNA: TGTGCCAGCAGCCAAAGCCGCCGGGACAGGAATCCCTCCTACGAGCAGTACTTC

J: TRBJ1-2
D: NA
size: NA
V: TRBV7-8
CDR3: CASQEGHQGTDGYTF
DNA: TGTGCCAGCCAGGAAGGTCACCAGGGGACGGATGGCTACACCTTC

J: TRBJ1-4
D: TRBD1
size: NA
V: TRBV6-1
CDR3: CASSENGRGSEKLFF
DNA: TGTGCCAGCAGTGAAAACGGCAGGGGGAGTGAAAAACTGTTTTTT

J: TRBJ2-7
D: TRBD2
size: NA
V: TRBV23-1
CDR3: CASSHLREGFASYEQYF
DNA: TGCGCCAGCAGTCACCTAAGGGAGGGATTCGCCAGCTACGAGCAGTACTTC

J: TRBJ2-5
D: TRBD2
size: once
V: TRBV27
CDR3: CASSLLSGRAGETQYF
DNA: TGTGCCAGCAGTTTACTCAGCGGGAGGGCCGGTGAGACCCAGTACTTC

J: TRBJ1-5
D: NA
size: NA
V: TRBV5-1
CDR3: CASSASGGQPQHF
DNA: TGCGCCAGCAGCGCGTCTGGAGGACAGCCCCAGCATTTT

J: TRBJ2-7
D: NA
size: once
V: TRBV5-1
CDR3: CASSLASGTYEQYF
DNA: TGCGCCAGCAGCTTGGCCAGCGGTACCTACGAGCAGTACTTC

J: TRBJ1-3
D: TRBD1
size: NA
V: TRBV10-3
CDR3: CAISERSQGATGNTIYF
DNA: TGTGCCATCAGTGAAAGAAGTCAGGGGGCAACTGGAAACACCATATATTTT

J: TRBJ2-5
D: NA
size: NA
V: TRBV19
CDR3: CASSPPGHSQETQYF
DNA: TGTGCCAGTAGCCCCCCGGGACACTCTCAAGAGACCCAGTACTTC

J: TRBJ2-7
D: NA
size: NA
V: TRBV5-6
CDR3: CASSLGGLRVYEQYF
DNA: TGTGCCAGCAGCTTGGGAGGACTCCGGGTCTACGAGCAGTACTTC

J: TRBJ1-5
D: NA
size: NA
V: TRBV4-1
CDR3: CASSQDRQGLPQHF
DNA: TGCGCCAGCAGCCAAGATCGTCAGGGCCTGCCCCAGCATTTT

J: TRBJ2-3
D: NA
size: NA
V: TRBV4-2
CDR3: CASSQDLGGTDTQYF
DNA: TGTGCCAGCAGCCAAGATCTCGGGGGCACAGATACGCAGTATTTT

J: TRBJ1-1
D: NA
size: NA
V: TRBV5-1
CDR3: CASSYNRDTEAFF
DNA: TGCGCCAGCAGCTACAACAGGGACACTGAAGCTTTCTTT

J: TRBJ1-5
D: NA
size: NA
V: TRBV5-1
CDR3: CASSLEGLSNQPQHF
DNA: TGCGCCAGCAGCCTCGAGGGCCTTAGCAATCAGCCCCAGCATTTT

J: TRBJ2-7
D: NA
size: once
V: TRBV19
CDR3: CASAQQETSEQYF
DNA: TGTGCCAGTGCACAACAGGAAACCTCCGAGCAGTACTTC

J: TRBJ1-1
D: NA
size: NA
V: TRBV14
CDR3: CASSQTLNTEAFF
DNA: TGTGCCAGCAGCCAAACTCTGAACACTGAAGCTTTCTTT

J: TRBJ2-7
D: TRBD1
size: NA
V: TRBV7-9
CDR3: CASSFIRDRAYEQYF
DNA: TGTGCCAGCAGCTTCATCCGGGACAGAGCCTACGAGCAGTACTTC

J: TRBJ1-6
D: NA
size: NA
V: TRBV5-4
CDR3: CASSLVADSGSPLHF
DNA: TGTGCCAGCAGCTTGGTCGCGGATTCAGGGTCACCCCTCCACTTT

J: TRBJ2-1
D: TRBD2
size: NA
V: TRBV7-2
CDR3: CASSSSGGAYNEQFF
DNA: TGTGCCAGCAGTAGCAGCGGGGGGGCCTATAATGAGCAGTTCTTC

J: TRBJ1-5
D: NA
size: NA
V: TRBV5-1
CDR3: CASSLAGAPDQPQHF
DNA: TGCGCCAGCAGCTTGGCTGGGGCCCCAGATCAGCCCCAGCATTTT

J: TRBJ2-7
D: NA
size: medium-sized
V: TRBV27
CDR3: CASKGSQSYEQYF
DNA: TGTGCCAGCAAGGGGTCACAATCCTACGAGCAGTACTTC

J: TRBJ2-2
D: NA
size: NA
V: TRBV7-9
CDR3: CASSPTREIELFF
DNA: TGTGCCAGCAGCCCTACGAGGGAGATAGAGCTGTTTTTT

J: TRBJ1-3
D: TRBD1
size: NA
V: TRBV29-1
CDR3: CSVEDRGRSGNTIYF
DNA: TGCAGCGTTGAAGACAGGGGGCGATCTGGAAACACCATATATTTT

J: TRBJ1-5
D: NA
size: NA
V: TRBV15
CDR3: CATTRGNQPQHF
DNA: TGTGCCACCACACGAGGGAATCAGCCCCAGCATTTT

J: TRBJ2-3
D: TRBD2
size: NA
V: TRBV18
CDR3: CASSQVAGGPKILPDTQYF
DNA: TGTGCCAGCTCCCAGGTAGCGGGGGGGCCAAAGATTCTCCCAGATACGCAGTATTTT

J: TRBJ1-5
D: NA
size: NA
V: TRBV6-6
CDR3: CASSLQGNSNQPQHF
DNA: TGTGCCAGCAGTTTACAGGGAAATAGCAATCAGCCCCAGCATTTT